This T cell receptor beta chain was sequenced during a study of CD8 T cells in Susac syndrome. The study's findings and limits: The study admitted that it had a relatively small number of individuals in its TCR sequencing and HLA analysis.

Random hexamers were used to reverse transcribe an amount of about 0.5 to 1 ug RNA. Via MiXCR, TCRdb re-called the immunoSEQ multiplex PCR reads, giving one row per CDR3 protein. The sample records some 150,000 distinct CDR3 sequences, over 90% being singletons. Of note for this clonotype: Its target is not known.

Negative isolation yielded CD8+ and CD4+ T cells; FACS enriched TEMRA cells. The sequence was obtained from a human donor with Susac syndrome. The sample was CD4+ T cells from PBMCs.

The CDR3 coding sequence is TGCGCCAGCAGCCAAGACAGGTGGAGCTCCTATAATTCACCCCTCCACTTT. It is translated as CASSQDRWSSYNSPLHF. The chain uses TRBV4-1 and TRBJ1-6; D is unresolved. The germline V and J ends were trimmed by 0 bases and 0 bases, with 9 bases remaining between them. Germline-derived CDR1 and CDR2 are MGHRA and YSYEKL. The CDR3 extends over 17 amino acids.